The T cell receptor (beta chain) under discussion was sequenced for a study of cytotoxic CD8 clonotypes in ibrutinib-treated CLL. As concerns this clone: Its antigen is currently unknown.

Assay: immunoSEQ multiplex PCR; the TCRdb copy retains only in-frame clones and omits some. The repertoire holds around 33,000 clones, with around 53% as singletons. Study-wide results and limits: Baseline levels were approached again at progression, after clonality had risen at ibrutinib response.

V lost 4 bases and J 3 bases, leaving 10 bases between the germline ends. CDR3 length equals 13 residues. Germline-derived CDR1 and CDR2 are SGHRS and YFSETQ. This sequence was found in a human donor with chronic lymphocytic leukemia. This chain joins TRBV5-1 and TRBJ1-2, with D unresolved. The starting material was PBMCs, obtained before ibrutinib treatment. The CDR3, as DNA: TGCGCCAGCAGCCCGGACGGATACTATGGCTACACCTTC. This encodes CASSPDGYYGYTF.